These 5 T cell receptor beta chains originate from one sample sequenced in a study of shared clonotypes between healthy human individuals. TCRdb keeps only in-frame clones here, not all; method: immunoSEQ multiplex PCR. The sample has some 1 million clones, approximately 70% seen once. What was sequenced was memory CD4+ T cells sorted from blood. The subset is: CD45RA-negative fraction. The receptor set was obtained from a man younger than 35 in good health.

This clone was recorded only once. The rearrangement links TRBV7-3 to TRBJ1-6; D is unclear. CDR1 and CDR2 (germline): SGHTA, FQGTGA. V lost 4 bases to trimming and J lost 2 bases, with 6 bases between them. The length of the CDR3 is 14 residues. CDR3 sequence reads: CASSSGPYNSPLHF. The DNA of the CDR3 is TGTGCCAGCAGCTCCGGACCCTATAATTCACCCCTCCACTTT.

This clone was detected a few times. V is TRBV5-1 and J is TRBJ2-7; D gene ambiguous. The CDR3 runs 14 residues. CDR1 is SGHRS, CDR2 YFSETQ, per germline. V shed 5 bases and J shed 3 bases, with 15 bases lying between them. CDR3 sequence (DNA): TGCGCCAGCAGTTCCTCCTTTGATAGCTACGAGCAGTACTTC. Protein: CASSSSFDSYEQYF.

This chain connects TRBV7-2 to TRBJ2-3; 15 nucleotides line up with TRBD2. This CDR3 contains 19 residues. J was trimmed by 1 base and V by 5 bases; bases with no gene match: 10. Germline V gene sequence: CDR1 SGHTA, CDR2 FQGNSA. Here the CDR3 reads CASSRGLAGGPKGTDTQYF. The CDR3 nucleotides are TGTGCCAGCAGCCGAGGACTAGCGGGAGGGCCGAAGGGCACAGATACGCAGTATTTT.

The chain has TRBV7-9 and TRBJ2-7; D perhaps matches TRBD1 (5 bases). V was pared by 1 base and J by 3 bases, with 10 bases between. This CDR3 comprises 14 residues. The germline V gene encodes CDR1 SEHNR and CDR2 FQNEAQ (reference sequence). In nucleotides, the CDR3 is TGTGCCAGCAGCTTAGGACAGAAACTCTACGAGCAGTACTTC. Residues: CASSLGQKLYEQYF. Based on the CDR3 plus reference TRBV7-9 and TRBJ2-7, the full variable domain is DTGVSQNPRHKITKRGQNVTFRCDPISEHNRLYWYRQTLGQGPEFLTYFQNEAQLEKSRLLSDRFSAERPKGSFSTLEIQRTEQGDSAMYLCASSLGQKLYEQYFGPGTRLTVT.

The chain recombines TRBV21-1 with TRBJ1-2. TRBV21-1 is a documented pseudogene. The CDR3 is made up of 18 amino acids. CDR3 sequence: CASSKSASDYPTNYGYTF. The CDR3 region has the DNA TGTGCCAGCAGCAAAAGCGCTTCGGACTATCCGACTAACTATGGCTACACCTTC.